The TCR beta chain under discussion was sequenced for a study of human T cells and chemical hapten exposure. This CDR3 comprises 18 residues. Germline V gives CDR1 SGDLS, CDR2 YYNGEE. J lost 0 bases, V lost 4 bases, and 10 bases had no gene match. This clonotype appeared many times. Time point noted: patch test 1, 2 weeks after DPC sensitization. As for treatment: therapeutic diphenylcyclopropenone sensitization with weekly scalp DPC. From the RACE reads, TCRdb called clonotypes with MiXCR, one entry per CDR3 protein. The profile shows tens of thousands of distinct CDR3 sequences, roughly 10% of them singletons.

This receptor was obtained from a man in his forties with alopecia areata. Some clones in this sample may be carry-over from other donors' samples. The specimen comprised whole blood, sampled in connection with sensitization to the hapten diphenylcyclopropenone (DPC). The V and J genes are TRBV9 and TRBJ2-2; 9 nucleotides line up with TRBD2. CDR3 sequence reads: CASSPRLGTSSNTGELFF. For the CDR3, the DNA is TGTGCCAGCAGCCCTCGCCTGGGGACTAGCTCGAACACCGGGGAGCTGTTTTTT.